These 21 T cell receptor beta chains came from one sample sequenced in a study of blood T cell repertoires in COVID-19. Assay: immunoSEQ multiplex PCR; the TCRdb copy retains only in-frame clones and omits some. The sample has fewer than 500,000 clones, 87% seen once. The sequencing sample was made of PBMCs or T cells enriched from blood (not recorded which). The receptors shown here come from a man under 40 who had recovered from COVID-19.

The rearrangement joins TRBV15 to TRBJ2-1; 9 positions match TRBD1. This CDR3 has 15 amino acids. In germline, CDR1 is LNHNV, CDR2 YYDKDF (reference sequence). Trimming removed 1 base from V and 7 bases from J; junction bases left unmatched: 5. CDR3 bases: TGTGCCACCAGCAGAGCCCGGACAGGGGAGAATGAGCAGTTCTTC. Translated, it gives CATSRARTGENEQFF. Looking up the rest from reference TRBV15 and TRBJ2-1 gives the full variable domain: DAMVIQNPRYQVTQFGKPVTLSCSQTLNHNVMYWYQQKSSQAPKLLFHYYDKDFNNEADTPDNFQSRRPNTSFCFLDIRSPGLGDTAMYLCATSRARTGENEQFFGPGTRLTVL.

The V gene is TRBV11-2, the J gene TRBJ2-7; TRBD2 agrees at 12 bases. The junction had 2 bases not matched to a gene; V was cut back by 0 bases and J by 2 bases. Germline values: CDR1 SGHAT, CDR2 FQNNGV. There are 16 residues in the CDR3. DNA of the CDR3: TGTGCCAGCAGCTTAGAACCTAGCGGGGGGGCCTACGAGCAGTACTTC. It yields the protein CASSLEPSGGAYEQYF. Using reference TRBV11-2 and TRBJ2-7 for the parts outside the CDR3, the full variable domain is EAGVAQSPRYKIIEKRQSVAFWCNPISGHATLYWYQQILGQGPKLLIQFQNNGVVDDSQLPKDRFSAERLKGVDSTLKIQPAKLEDSAVYLCASSLEPSGGAYEQYFGPGTRLTVT.

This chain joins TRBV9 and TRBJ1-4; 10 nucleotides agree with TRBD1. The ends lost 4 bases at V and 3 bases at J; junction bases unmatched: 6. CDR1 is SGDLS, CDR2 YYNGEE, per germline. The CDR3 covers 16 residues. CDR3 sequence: CASSLGTGVANEKLFF. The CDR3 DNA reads TGTGCCAGCAGCCTAGGGACAGGGGTTGCTAATGAAAAACTGTTTTTT.

The CDR3 spells CASSLGQKDNEQFF. Here the CDR3 DNA reads TGCGCCAGCAGCTTGGGGCAGAAAGACAATGAGCAGTTCTTC. This chain links TRBV5-1 with TRBJ2-1; D is ambiguous. CDR1 SGHRS and CDR2 YFSETQ come from the germline V gene. The length of the CDR3 is 14 residues. V was cut by 0 bases and J by 5 bases, with 9 bases left in between. Full variable domain (outside the CDR3, taken from reference TRBV5-1 and TRBJ2-1): KAGVTQTPRYLIKTRGQQVTLSCSPISGHRSVSWYQQTPGQGLQFLFEYFSETQRNKGNFPGRFSGRQFSNSRSEMNVSTLELGDSALYLCASSLGQKDNEQFFGPGTRLTVL.

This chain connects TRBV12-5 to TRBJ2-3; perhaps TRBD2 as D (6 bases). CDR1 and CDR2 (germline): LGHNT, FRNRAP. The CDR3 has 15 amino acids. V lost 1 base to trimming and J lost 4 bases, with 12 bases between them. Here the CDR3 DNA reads TGTGCTAGTGGTTTGGACCTCGGGGGTGCAGATACGCAGTATTTT. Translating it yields CASGLDLGGADTQYF.

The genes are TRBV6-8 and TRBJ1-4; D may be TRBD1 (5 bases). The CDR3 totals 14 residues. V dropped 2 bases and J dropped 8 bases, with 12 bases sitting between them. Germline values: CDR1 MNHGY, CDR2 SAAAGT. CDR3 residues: CASSYPPSGEKLFF. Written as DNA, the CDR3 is TGTGCCAGCAGTTACCCTCCGTCAGGGGAAAAACTGTTTTTT.

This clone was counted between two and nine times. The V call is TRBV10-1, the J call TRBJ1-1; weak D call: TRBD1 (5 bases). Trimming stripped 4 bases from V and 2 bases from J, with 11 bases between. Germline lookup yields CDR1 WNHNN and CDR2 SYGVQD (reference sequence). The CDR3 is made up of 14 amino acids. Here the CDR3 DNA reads TGCGCCAGCAGTGGGGCGACAGCAAACACTGAAGCTTTCTTT. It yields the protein CASSGATANTEAFF.

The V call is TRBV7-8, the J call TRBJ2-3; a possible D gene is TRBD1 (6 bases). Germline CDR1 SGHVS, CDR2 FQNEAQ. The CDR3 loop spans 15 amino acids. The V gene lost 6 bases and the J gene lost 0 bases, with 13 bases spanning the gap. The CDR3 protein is CASRKGQTSTDTQYF. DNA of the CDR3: TGTGCCAGCAGGAAAGGACAGACTAGCACAGATACGCAGTATTTT.

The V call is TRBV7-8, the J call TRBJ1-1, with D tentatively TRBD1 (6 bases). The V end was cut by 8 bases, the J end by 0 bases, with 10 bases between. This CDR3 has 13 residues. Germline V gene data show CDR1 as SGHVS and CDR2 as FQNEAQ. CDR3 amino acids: CASYTGMNTEAFF. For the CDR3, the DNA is TGTGCCAGCTATACAGGGATGAACACTGAAGCTTTCTTT.

The CDR3 coding sequence is TGTGCCAGCAGTCCACGACCAGGGACAGGTCGCCTCATGAACACTGAAGCTTTCTTT. Its translation: CASSPRPGTGRLMNTEAFF. The chain links TRBV2 to TRBJ1-1; TRBD1 matches 8 bases. Per germline, CDR1 SNHLY and CDR2 FYNNEI. Trimming took 5 bases from V and 0 from J; bases not matched to a gene: 17. CDR3 size: 19 residues. The complete variable domain, with remaining parts taken from reference TRBV2 and TRBJ1-1, reads EPEVTQTPSHQVTQMGQEVILRCVPISNHLYFYWYRQILGQKVEFLVSFYNNEISEKSEIFDDQFSVERPDGSNFTLKIRSTKLEDSAMYFCASSPRPGTGRLMNTEAFFGQGTRLTVV.

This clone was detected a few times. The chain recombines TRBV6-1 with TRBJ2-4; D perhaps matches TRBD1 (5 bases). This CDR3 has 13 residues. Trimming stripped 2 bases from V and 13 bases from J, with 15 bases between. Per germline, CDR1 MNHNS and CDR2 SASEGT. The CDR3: CASSERYRQEQYF. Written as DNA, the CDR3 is TGTGCCAGCAGTGAACGGTACAGGCAGGAACAGTACTTC.

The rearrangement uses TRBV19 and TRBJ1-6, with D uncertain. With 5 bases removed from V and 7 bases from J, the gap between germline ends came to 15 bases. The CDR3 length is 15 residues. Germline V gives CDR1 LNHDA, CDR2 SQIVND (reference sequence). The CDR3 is CASSPIPHSNSPLHF. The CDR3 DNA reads TGTGCCAGTAGTCCCATACCTCACAGCAATTCACCCCTCCACTTT.

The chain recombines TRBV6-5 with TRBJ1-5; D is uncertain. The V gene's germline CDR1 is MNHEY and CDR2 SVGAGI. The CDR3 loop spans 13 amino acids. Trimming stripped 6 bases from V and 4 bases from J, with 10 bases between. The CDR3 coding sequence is TGTGCCAGCAGCCTCCTACCGAATCAGCCCCAGCATTTT. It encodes CASSLLPNQPQHF.

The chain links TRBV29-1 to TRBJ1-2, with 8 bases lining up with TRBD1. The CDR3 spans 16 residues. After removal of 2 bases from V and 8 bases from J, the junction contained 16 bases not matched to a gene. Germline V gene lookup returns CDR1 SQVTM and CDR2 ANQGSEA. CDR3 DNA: TGCAGCGTTGAAAAAAGTCAGGGGGCACCATCTGACGGCTACACCTTC. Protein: CSVEKSQGAPSDGYTF.

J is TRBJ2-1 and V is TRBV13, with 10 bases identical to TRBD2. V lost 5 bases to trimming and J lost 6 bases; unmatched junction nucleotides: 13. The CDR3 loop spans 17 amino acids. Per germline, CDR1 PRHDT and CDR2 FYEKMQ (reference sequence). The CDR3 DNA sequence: TGTGCCAGCAGCCCTCCCACCGGGACTAGCGCGACCAATGAGCAGTTCTTC. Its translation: CASSPPTGTSATNEQFF.

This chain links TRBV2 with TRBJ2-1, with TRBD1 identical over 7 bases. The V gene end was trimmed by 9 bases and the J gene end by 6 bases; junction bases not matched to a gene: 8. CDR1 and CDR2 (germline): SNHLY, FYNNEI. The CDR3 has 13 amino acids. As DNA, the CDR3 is TGTGCCAGTCGACAGGGACCCCTCAATGAGCAGTTCTTC. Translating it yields CASRQGPLNEQFF.

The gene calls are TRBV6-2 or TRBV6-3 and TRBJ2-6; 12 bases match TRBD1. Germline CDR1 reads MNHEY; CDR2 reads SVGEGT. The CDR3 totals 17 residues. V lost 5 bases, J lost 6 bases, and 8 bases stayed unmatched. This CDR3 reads CASSPGQGAMKANVLTF. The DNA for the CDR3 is TGTGCCAGCAGTCCGGGACAGGGGGCGATGAAGGCCAACGTCCTGACTTTC.

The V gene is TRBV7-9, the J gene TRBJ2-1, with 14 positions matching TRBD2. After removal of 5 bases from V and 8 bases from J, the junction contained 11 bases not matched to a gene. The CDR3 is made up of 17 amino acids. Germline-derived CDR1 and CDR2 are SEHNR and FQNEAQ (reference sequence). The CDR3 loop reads CASSLGTSGGPGDEQFF. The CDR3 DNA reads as TGTGCCAGCAGCCTGGGGACTAGCGGGGGCCCAGGGGATGAGCAGTTCTTC.

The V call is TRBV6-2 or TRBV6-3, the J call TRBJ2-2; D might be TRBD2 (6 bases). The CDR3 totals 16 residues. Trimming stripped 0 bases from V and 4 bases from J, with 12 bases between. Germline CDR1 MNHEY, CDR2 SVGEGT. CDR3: CASSYSSGGLTGELFF. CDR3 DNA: TGTGCCAGCAGTTACTCGTCCGGGGGACTCACCGGGGAGCTGTTTTTT.

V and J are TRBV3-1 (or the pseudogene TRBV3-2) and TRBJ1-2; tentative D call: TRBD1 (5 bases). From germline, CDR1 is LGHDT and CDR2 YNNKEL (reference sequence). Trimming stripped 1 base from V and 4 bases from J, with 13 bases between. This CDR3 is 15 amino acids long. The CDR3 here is CASSQGPGVFYGYTF. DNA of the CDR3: TGTGCCAGCAGCCAAGGGCCGGGGGTTTTCTATGGCTACACCTTC.

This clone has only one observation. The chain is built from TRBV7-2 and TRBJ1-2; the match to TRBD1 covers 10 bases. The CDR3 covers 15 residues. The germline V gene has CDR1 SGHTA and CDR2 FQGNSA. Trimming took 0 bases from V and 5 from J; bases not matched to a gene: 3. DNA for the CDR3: TGTGCCAGCAGCTTAGCGACAGGGGGCGATTATGGCTACACCTTC. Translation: CASSLATGGDYGYTF. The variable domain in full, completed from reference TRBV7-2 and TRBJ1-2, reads GAGVSQSPSNKVTEKGKDVELRCDPISGHTALYWYRQSLGQGLEFLIYFQGNSAPDKSGLPSDRFSAERTGGSVSTLTIQRTQQEDSAVYLCASSLATGGDYGYTFGSGTRLTVV.